This T cell receptor (beta chain) was documented in a study of T cells after yellow fever vaccination. The study made its TCR cDNA through 5'RACE template switching. That step introduced a universal primer site along with UMIs. TCRdb reprocessed the 5' RACE reads with MiXCR, giving one entry per CDR3 protein. The table shows approximately 31,000 distinct CDR3 sequences, with roughly a tenth occurring only once. Findings and caveats of the study: The study noted that FACS-sorted repertoires could contain abundant clonotypes contaminating from the bulk population. Most primary-vaccination clones reappeared after the booster (less than 98% CD4, 88% CD8).

Ten or more counts support this clonotype. The germline V gene encodes CDR1 MNHEY and CDR2 SVGAGI. CDR3 length equals 12 residues. V lost 4 bases, J lost 14 bases, and 7 bases stayed unmatched. The clonotype comes from a man between 18 and 35 years old who received the YFV17D yellow fever vaccine. The material was PBMCs, either bulk or a sorted T-cell subset (CD4+, CD8+, memory, or dextramer-sorted; not recorded which), obtained around 14 days after the first yellow fever vaccination. The chain uses TRBV6-5 and TRBJ1-2, with 10 positions matching TRBD1. DNA for the CDR3: TGTGCCAGCAGTTTCAGCGGGACAGGGGTAACCTTC. This encodes CASSFSGTGVTF.